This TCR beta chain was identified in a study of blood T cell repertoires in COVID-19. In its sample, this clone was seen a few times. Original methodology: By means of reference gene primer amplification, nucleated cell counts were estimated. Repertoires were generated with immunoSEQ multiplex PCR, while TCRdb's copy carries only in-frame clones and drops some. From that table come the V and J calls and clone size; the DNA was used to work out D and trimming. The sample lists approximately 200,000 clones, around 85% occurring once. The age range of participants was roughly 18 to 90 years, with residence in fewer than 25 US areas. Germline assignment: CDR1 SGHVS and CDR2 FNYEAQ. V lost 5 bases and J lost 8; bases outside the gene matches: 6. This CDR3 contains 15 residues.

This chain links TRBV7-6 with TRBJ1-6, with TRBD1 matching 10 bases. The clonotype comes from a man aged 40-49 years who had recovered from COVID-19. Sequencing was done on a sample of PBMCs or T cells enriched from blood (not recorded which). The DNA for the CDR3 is TGTGCCAGCAGCCCTCGGGACAGGGGTGATTCACCCCTCCACTTT. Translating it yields CASSPRDRGDSPLHF.